One and the same sample provided the 16 T cell receptor beta chains below, sequenced in a study of T cells in Graves' hyperthyroidism and ophthalmopathy. TCR beta CDR3 regions were amplified from RNA transcripts. The TCR CDR3 was amplified in a first-round RT-PCR using the HTBI primer set. MiXCR, run by TCRdb on the multiplex PCR reads, gives a single entry per CDR3 protein. The sample includes roughly 510,000 distinct CDR3 sequences, less than 25% seen only once; the top ten take about 30%. The sequenced sample consisted of blood. The receptors were gathered from a young man with Graves' hyperthyroidism.

The chain combines TRBV29-1 with TRBJ1-1, with 7 bases identical to TRBD1. This CDR3 spans 15 amino acids. Germline V gene sequence: CDR1 SQVTM, CDR2 ANQGSEA. V shed 3 bases and J 3 bases; nucleotides not matched to a gene: 10. The CDR3 DNA follows: TGCAGCGTTGATCGACAAGGGGGCACTTACACTGAAGCTTTCTTT. This sequence encodes CSVDRQGGTYTEAFF.

This clonotype was observed many times. This chain joins TRBV12-3 or TRBV12-4 and TRBJ1-5, with D perhaps TRBD1 (5 bases). This CDR3 is built from 15 residues. Trimming stripped 6 bases from V and 1 base from J, with 13 bases between. The CDR3 nucleotides are TGTGCCAGCAGGCAGGGCGGCAGAAGCAATCAGCCCCAGCATTTT. Amino acids: CASRQGGRSNQPQHF.

In its sample, this clonotype was seen many times. V gene TRBV27 combines with J gene TRBJ1-5, with D uncertain. Per the germline V gene, CDR1 is MNHEY and CDR2 is SMNVEV (reference sequence). Trimming took 2 bases from V and 6 from J, leaving 8 bases between them. The CDR3 sequence is 13 residues long. The CDR3 sequence is CASSLGVSQPQHF. The CDR3 nucleotides are TGTGCCAGCAGTTTAGGGGTAAGTCAGCCCCAGCATTTT.

This clonotype was seen at least ten times. In DNA, the CDR3 is TGTGCCAGTAGTCTGACAGGGGGCGCGGCCGGGGAGCTGTTTTTT. Its translation is CASSLTGGAAGELFF. The chain recombines TRBV19 with TRBJ2-2; 10 bases align to TRBD1. Germline CDR1 LNHDA, CDR2 SQIVND (reference sequence). J gave up 6 bases and V 5 bases, and 6 bases lay outside the gene matches. The CDR3 has 15 residues.

The chain couples TRBV19 to TRBJ1-2; D unresolved. Deletions cut 6 bases from V and 4 bases from J, with 18 bases between. This CDR3 region has 15 residues. The germline CDR1 and CDR2 sequences are LNHDA and SQIVND (reference sequence). This CDR3 reads CASSQFPSGSYGYTF. Written as DNA, the CDR3 is TGTGCCAGTAGCCAATTCCCAAGCGGAAGCTATGGCTACACCTTC.

This clonotype has a count of ten or more. This chain connects TRBV2 to TRBJ1-1; no firm D call. The CDR3 has 15 residues. Germline V CDR1 and CDR2: SNHLY, FYNNEI. The ends were cut back, 1 base at V and 4 bases at J, with 13 bases in the middle. DNA of the CDR3: TGTGCCAGCAGTGAAGGTCTCCCACCCGGCACTGAAGCTTTCTTT. Translation: CASSEGLPPGTEAFF.

This clonotype was counted at least ten times. J is TRBJ1-5 and V is TRBV24-1; D not certain. The V end lost 4 bases, the J end lost 5 bases, and 5 bases lay between the germline ends. This CDR3 contains 12 residues. The germline gives CDR1 KGHDR, CDR2 SFDVKD. The CDR3 DNA reads as TGTGCCACCAGTGAACCCGATCAGCCCCAGCATTTT. This encodes CATSEPDQPQHF.

A remark on this clonotype: One base away lies a much larger clone, so this may be a sequencing read error. The chain carries TRBV29-1 and TRBJ1-1, with TRBD1 matching 8 bases. J was trimmed by 0 bases and V by 8 bases; bases with no gene match: 5. Looked up from germline, CDR1 is SQVTM and CDR2 is ANQGSEA. This CDR3 is 13 amino acids long. CDR3 region: CSLRDRMNTEAFF. In DNA form, the CDR3 reads TGCAGCCTTCGGGACAGGATGAACACTGAAGCTTTCTTT.

The chain is built from TRBV7-9 and TRBJ2-5; tentatively, D is TRBD2 (5 bases). The V end was cut by 5 bases, the J end by 2 bases, with 15 bases between. The V gene's germline CDR1 is SEHNR and CDR2 FQNEAQ (reference sequence). The CDR3 runs to 15 residues. CDR3 sequence reads: CASSRGILWQETQYF. DNA for the CDR3: TGTGCCAGCAGCCGGGGAATCCTGTGGCAAGAGACCCAGTACTTC.

The chain links TRBV15 to TRBJ1-2, with D perhaps TRBD1 (6 bases). Germline assignment: CDR1 LNHNV and CDR2 YYDKDF (reference sequence). The CDR3 length is 15 residues. V was shortened by 3 bases and J by 4 bases, with 15 bases between the two germline ends. Here the CDR3 reads CATSSFHAGAYGYTF. The CDR3 bases are TGTGCCACCAGCAGCTTCCACGCAGGGGCCTATGGCTACACCTTC.

J is TRBJ2-2 and V is TRBV6-2 or TRBV6-3, with D hard to call. V was cut by 10 bases and J by 1 base, with 10 bases left in between. Germline V gives CDR1 MNHEY, CDR2 SVGEGT. The CDR3 runs to 13 residues. The CDR3 is CAILKVNTGELFF. The DNA of the CDR3 is TGTGCCATCCTGAAGGTGAACACCGGGGAGCTGTTTTTT.

This chain uses TRBV4-2 with TRBJ2-7; D may be TRBD1 (5 bases). The germline V gene has CDR1 LGHNA and CDR2 YNFKEQ. The V gene lost 0 bases and the J gene lost 5 bases, with 14 bases spanning the gap. The CDR3 is made up of 15 amino acids. CDR3 protein: CASSQDLRVVDEQYF. CDR3 nucleotide sequence: TGTGCCAGCAGCCAAGATCTCAGGGTTGTCGACGAGCAGTACTTC.

This clonotype appeared many times. This chain links TRBV30 with TRBJ1-1, with D tentatively TRBD1 (5 bases). This CDR3 has 14 amino acids. Per the germline V gene, CDR1 is GTSNPN and CDR2 is SVGIG (reference sequence). Trimming left V 3 bases short and J 1 base short, with 12 bases between. This CDR3 reads CAWRGNRPNTEAFF. CDR3 nucleotides: TGTGCCTGGAGGGGGAACAGGCCGAACACTGAAGCTTTCTTT.

The V call is TRBV7-2, the J call TRBJ2-5; TRBD2 might be the D (6 bases). Germline V lookup: CDR1 SGHTA, CDR2 FQGNSA. V gave up 4 bases and J gave up 7 bases, with 13 bases separating them. The CDR3 extends over 13 amino acids. The CDR3 DNA follows: TGTGCCAGCAGCTCCTCGCTGGGGGGGACCCAGTACTTC. Translating gives CASSSSLGGTQYF.

This clonotype was counted ten times or more. This chain links TRBV20-1 with TRBJ2-7; tentatively, D is TRBD1 or TRBD2 (5 bases each). CDR1 is DFQATT, CDR2 SNEGSKA, per germline (reference sequence). V shed 0 bases and J shed 3 bases, with 9 bases lying between them. The CDR3 is made up of 13 amino acids. For the CDR3, the DNA is TGCAGTGCTAGAGATTTGGGGGACTACGAGCAGTACTTC. It is translated as CSARDLGDYEQYF.

In this sample, this clonotype turned up many times. The chain has TRBV9 and TRBJ1-1; no definite D call. Germline V lookup: CDR1 SGDLS, CDR2 YYNGEE. CDR3 size: 13 residues. The V gene lost 0 bases and the J gene lost 10 bases, with 13 bases spanning the gap. CDR3 coding DNA: TGTGCCAGCAGCGTAGACGGTATTCTCCCAGCTTTCTTT. It encodes CASSVDGILPAFF.